The 22 T cell receptor beta chains below come from one sample, sequenced in a study of T cell changes during pregnancy in multiple sclerosis. The protocol was immunoSEQ multiplex PCR, while the TCRdb copy is restricted to in-frame clones and leaves out a portion. The sample yields around 100,000 clones, about 89% seen once. Sequencing was performed on peripheral blood, taken after pregnancy. Receptors were obtained from a female donor with multiple sclerosis, enrolled in a pregnancy study.

This chain connects TRBV27 to TRBJ2-3, with TRBD2 matching over 8 bases. Germline CDR1 MNHEY, CDR2 SMNVEV (reference sequence). The CDR3 consists of 15 residues. V trimming: 2 bases; J trimming: 3 bases; junction bases outside the gene matches: 4. The chain's CDR3 is CASSLIGGATDTQYF. The CDR3 DNA follows: TGTGCCAGCAGTTTAATCGGGGGGGCAACAGATACGCAGTATTTT.

This chain uses TRBV5-8 with TRBJ1-4; D is possibly TRBD1 (6 bases). CDR1 is SGHTS and CDR2 is YDEGEE in the germline V gene. This CDR3 comprises 15 residues. V dropped 3 bases and J dropped 1 base, with 10 bases sitting between them. For the CDR3, the DNA is TGTGCCAGCAGCTCGGGGACAATAACTAATGAAAAACTGTTTTTT. Protein product: CASSSGTITNEKLFF.

This chain connects TRBV15 to TRBJ2-7; D possibly corresponds to TRBD2 (5 bases). V lost 0 bases and J lost 7, with 10 bases in between. The CDR3 runs to 13 residues. CDR1 and CDR2 (germline): LNHNV, YYDKDF (reference sequence). This chain's CDR3 is CATSRDRGREQYF. The DNA for the CDR3 is TGTGCCACCAGCAGAGATCGGGGTAGGGAGCAGTACTTC.

The chain joins TRBV19 to TRBJ2-1; D may be TRBD2 (5 bases). This CDR3 has 12 residues. Trimming pared 3 bases from V and 6 bases from J, leaving 6 bases between. Germline CDR1 is LNHDA and CDR2 is SQIVND (reference sequence). CDR3 coding DNA: TGTGCCAGTAGTATCGGGGTCAATGAGCAGTTCTTC. Protein sequence: CASSIGVNEQFF.

The rearrangement links TRBV13 to TRBJ2-7; 9 bases are a match to TRBD1. This CDR3 has 14 amino acids. The germline gives CDR1 PRHDT, CDR2 FYEKMQ (reference sequence). V gave up 4 bases and J gave up 2 bases; unmatched junction bases: 3. In DNA, the CDR3 is TGTGCCAGCAGCTCCGGGACAGGGCCCTACGAGCAGTACTTC. It specifies CASSSGTGPYEQYF.

The chain has TRBV7-9 and TRBJ2-5, with 8 bases fitting TRBD1. CDR3 length equals 14 residues. V trimming: 5 bases; J trimming: 3 bases; junction bases outside the gene matches: 5. Germline V gene sequence: CDR1 SEHNR, CDR2 FQNEAQ (reference sequence). In DNA form, the CDR3 reads TGTGCCAGCAGCGCACCGGGACAGGAAGAGACCCAGTACTTC. Residues: CASSAPGQEETQYF. Full variable domain (outside the CDR3, taken from reference TRBV7-9 and TRBJ2-5): DTGVSQNPRHKITKRGQNVTFRCDPISEHNRLYWYRQTLGQGPEFLTYFQNEAQLEKSRLLSDRFSAERPKGSFSTLEIQRTEQGDSAMYLCASSAPGQEETQYFGPGTRLLVL.

This chain links TRBV27 with TRBJ1-2; the D gene is possibly TRBD1 (5 bases). The CDR3 is made up of 14 amino acids. V shed 8 bases and J shed 4 bases, with 17 bases lying between them. Looked up from germline, CDR1 is MNHEY and CDR2 is SMNVEV (reference sequence). CDR3: CASGPPGRSYGYTF. The DNA for the CDR3 is TGTGCCAGCGGCCCCCCAGGGAGGAGCTATGGCTACACCTTC.

This clone was observed a single time. This chain uses TRBV27 with TRBJ2-3, with a possible D match to TRBD2 (5 bases). CDR3 length equals 17 residues. Trimming took 8 bases from V and 0 from J, leaving 21 bases between them. The germline gives CDR1 MNHEY, CDR2 SMNVEV (reference sequence). CDR3 region: CASRTRTELSSTDTQYF. DNA for the CDR3: TGTGCCAGCCGGACTCGGACGGAGTTATCTAGCACAGATACGCAGTATTTT.

The chain carries TRBV5-1 and TRBJ2-5; the D gene is possibly TRBD2 (6 bases). CDR3 size: 14 residues. The germline V gene encodes CDR1 SGHRS and CDR2 YFSETQ. V was trimmed by 4 bases and J by 5 bases, leaving 15 bases between them. Here the CDR3 reads CASSDISRGETQYF. In DNA, the CDR3 is TGCGCCAGCAGCGATATTAGCCGGGGGGAGACCCAGTACTTC.

The rearrangement uses TRBV6-5 and TRBJ1-2; D gene uncertain. The V end lost 2 bases, the J end lost 1 base, and 5 bases lay between the germline ends. Germline loops: CDR1 MNHEY, CDR2 SVGAGI. There are 13 residues in the CDR3. The CDR3 loop reads CASSYDNNYGYTF. CDR3 coding DNA: TGTGCCAGCAGTTACGACAATAACTATGGCTACACCTTC.

The chain joins TRBV2 to TRBJ2-7; 11 bases map to TRBD1. The CDR3 has 15 residues. V was clipped by 7 bases and J by 4 bases; unmatched bases: 9. The V gene's germline CDR1 is SNHLY and CDR2 FYNNEI. The CDR3 spells CASMWGTGGMYEQYF. CDR3 nucleotide sequence: TGTGCCAGCATGTGGGGGACAGGGGGGATGTACGAGCAGTACTTC.

The CDR3 here is CASSPTRDRTNYGYTF. In DNA form, the CDR3 reads TGTGCCAGCAGTCCGACTAGGGACAGGACTAACTATGGCTACACCTTC. The rearrangement uses TRBV6-6 and TRBJ1-2; 8 nucleotides align to TRBD1. Trimming cost V 5 bases and J 0 bases; bases outside gene matches: 8. The CDR3 length is 16 residues. Germline V CDR1 and CDR2: MNHNY, SVGAGI (reference sequence).

The gene calls are TRBV30 and TRBJ1-2; maybe TRBD1 (6 bases). CDR3 length: 15 amino acids. The germline V and J ends were trimmed by 3 bases and 5 bases, with 19 bases remaining between them. Germline assignment: CDR1 GTSNPN and CDR2 SVGIG (reference sequence). The DNA for the CDR3 is TGTGCCTGGAGCGAGGCACAGGGAAGTCGATATGGCTACACCTTC. This gives the protein CAWSEAQGSRYGYTF.

This clone was observed many times. The chain employs TRBV5-4 and TRBJ2-7; D is perhaps TRBD1 (7 bases). Germline V gene data show CDR1 as SGHNT and CDR2 as YYREEE (reference sequence). V was clipped by 2 bases and J by 6 bases, with 18 bases between them. This CDR3 is built from 15 residues. The CDR3 sequence is CASSFDEGARGEQYF. CDR3 sequence (DNA): TGTGCCAGCAGCTTCGATGAGGGGGCGCGGGGCGAGCAGTACTTC.

CDR3 DNA sequence: TGTGCCAGCAGCGGACGCGCTCTCGGGGGGGAGAACACCGGGGAGCTGTTTTTT. Translating it yields CASSGRALGGENTGELFF. The chain recombines TRBV9 with TRBJ2-2, with TRBD2 matching over 8 bases. Germline CDR1 is SGDLS and CDR2 is YYNGEE. J lost 1 base, V lost 3 bases, and 11 bases had no gene match. This CDR3 spans 18 amino acids.

The rearrangement uses TRBV6-1 and TRBJ1-5; perhaps TRBD1 as D (6 bases). Trimming removed 5 bases at V and 7 bases at J, with 12 bases between. CDR1 and CDR2 (germline): MNHNS, SASEGT. This CDR3 contains 13 residues. In nucleotides, the CDR3 is TGTGCCAGCAGTCCGGACAGAGAACAGCCCCAGCATTTT. Translating it yields CASSPDREQPQHF.

The chain employs TRBV11-2 and TRBJ2-5; 8 positions match TRBD1. Per the germline V gene, CDR1 is SGHAT and CDR2 is FQNNGV. There are 15 residues in the CDR3. V lost 2 bases, J lost 5 bases, and 7 bases stayed unmatched. CDR3 amino acids: CASSLRTGSGETQYF. CDR3 sequence (DNA): TGTGCCAGCAGCTTACGGACAGGGAGCGGGGAGACCCAGTACTTC.

The chain joins TRBV15 to TRBJ1-2; D is uncertain. Germline values: CDR1 LNHNV, CDR2 YYDKDF (reference sequence). V shed 0 bases and J shed 7 bases, with 15 bases lying between them. The CDR3 sequence is 15 residues long. The DNA for the CDR3 is TGTGCCACCAGCAGAGATGGTATCCGGGGAGCTGGCTACACCTTC. This codes for CATSRDGIRGAGYTF.

The chain carries TRBV9 and TRBJ1-2, with D possibly being TRBD1 (5 bases). Trimming stripped 3 bases from V and 5 bases from J, with 17 bases between. From germline, CDR1 is SGDLS and CDR2 YYNGEE. This CDR3 is built from 15 residues. Here the CDR3 reads CASSDAGGTIYGYTF. The DNA of the CDR3 is TGTGCCAGCAGCGATGCCGGAGGGACGATATATGGCTACACCTTC.

The CDR3 loop is CASSIGGTGVSYNEQFF. The DNA of the CDR3 is TGTGCCAGTTCAATCGGAGGGACAGGAGTCTCCTACAATGAGCAGTTCTTC. V and J are TRBV25-1 and TRBJ2-1; 8 nucleotides agree with TRBD1. This CDR3 contains 17 residues. Trimming at V came to 9 bases and at J to 0 bases, leaving 13 bases not matched to a gene. From germline, CDR1 is MGHDK and CDR2 SYGVNS.

CDR3: CASSALAGGESTDTQYF. DNA of the CDR3: TGTGCCAGCAGCGCCCTAGCGGGGGGCGAATCCACAGATACGCAGTATTTT. The chain links TRBV7-3 to TRBJ2-3; TRBD2 matches at 11 bases. CDR3 length equals 17 residues. CDR1 and CDR2 (germline): SGHTA, FQGTGA. V dropped 5 bases and J dropped 2; count of bases not matched to a gene: 9.

This clone was counted between two and nine times. The chain uses TRBV25-1 and TRBJ1-6, with D perhaps TRBD1 (5 bases). V was clipped by 2 bases and J by 9 bases, with 14 bases between them. Per germline, CDR1 MGHDK and CDR2 SYGVNS. CDR3 size: 15 residues. CDR3 DNA sequence: TGTGCCAGCAGTGAAGGGGGGGAGGGGCGTTCACCCCTCCACTTT. It specifies CASSEGGEGRSPLHF.